One sample yielded the 28 T cell receptor beta chains listed below, sequenced in a study of early T cells in non-severe SARS-CoV-2 infection (dated by TCRdb to the early 2020s). The library relied on 5' RACE. TCRdb names NextSeq 500 as the instrument used. Using fastp at Q25 and MiXCR, TCRdb reprocessed the public reads and kept productive beta chains. Records with the same CDR3 protein are collapsed into one entry carrying the most frequent genes and DNA. The sample table records roughly 48,000 distinct CDR3 sequences; less than 4.5% of these occur just once. Clones ranked in the top ten supply 6% of the sample. The sequenced sample was whole blood. The source is an adult who was a healthcare worker with PCR-confirmed SARS-CoV-2 infection or an uninfected control (not recorded which).

This clonotype was counted at least ten times. The rearrangement uses TRBV9 and TRBJ2-3; perhaps TRBD1 as D (6 bases). The CDR3 length is 15 residues. Trimming took 0 bases from V and 3 from J, leaving 11 bases between them. Germline CDR1 reads SGDLS; CDR2 reads YYNGEE. CDR3 nucleotides: TGTGCCAGCAGCGTAGACGGACAGCTGACAGATACGCAGTATTTT. It codes for CASSVDGQLTDTQYF.

This clonotype was counted many times. This chain links TRBV6-2 or TRBV6-3 with TRBJ2-7; TRBD1 is a possible D gene (5 bases). CDR3 length equals 14 residues. Germline values: CDR1 MNHEY, CDR2 SVGEGT. Deletions cut 5 bases from V and 0 bases from J, with 11 bases between. CDR3: CASSPDSASYEQYF. The CDR3 nucleotides read TGTGCCAGCAGTCCCGACAGCGCCTCCTACGAGCAGTACTTC.

Only a few counts were recorded for this clonotype. The chain carries TRBV7-2 and TRBJ2-7; unclear D gene. Germline lookup yields CDR1 SGHTA and CDR2 FQGNSA. The CDR3 runs 14 residues. The V and J ends lost 4 bases and 0 bases respectively, with 10 bases between them. The CDR3 is CASSSRRNSYEQYF. CDR3 DNA sequence: TGTGCCAGCAGCTCACGACGGAACTCCTACGAGCAGTACTTC.

Of note for this clonotype: A junction end diverges from the germline sequence, so it may reflect a read error. V usage is TRBV7-9 and J usage is TRBJ1-1; 7 nucleotides match TRBD1. Germline loops: CDR1 SEHNR, CDR2 FQNEAQ (reference sequence). CDR3 size: 14 residues. Here the CDR3 DNA reads TGTGCCAGCAGCTTTGGACAGGCTAACACTGAAGTTTTCTTT. It translates to CASSFGQANTEVFF.

This clonotype was picked up many times. V usage is TRBV11-3 and J usage is TRBJ1-1, with TRBD1 as a possible D gene (5 bases). Trimming removed 3 bases from V and 5 bases from J, with 10 bases in between. Germline CDR1 SGHNT, CDR2 YENEEA. The CDR3 contains 13 residues. The CDR3 reads CASSFRGWTEAFF. In DNA, the CDR3 is TGTGCCAGCAGCTTCCGGGGCTGGACTGAAGCTTTCTTT. Combining the CDR3 with reference TRBV11-3 and TRBJ1-1 gives the whole variable domain EAGVVQSPRYKIIEKKQPVAFWCNPISGHNTLYWYLQNLGQGPELLIRYENEEAVDDSQLPKDRFSAERLKGVDSTLKIQPAELGDSAVYLCASSFRGWTEAFFGQGTRLTVV.

A note on this clonotype: This clone may be a read error of a much larger clone one base away. The rearrangement joins TRBV10-1 to TRBJ2-1, with D maybe TRBD2 (6 bases). The germline V gene has CDR1 WNHNN and CDR2 SYGVQD (reference sequence). V lost 0 bases and J 0 bases, leaving 12 bases between the germline ends. This CDR3 is 17 amino acids long. The CDR3 is CASSESIAGNSYNEQFF. DNA of the CDR3: TGCGCCAGCAGTGAGTCGATTGCGGGGAACTCCTACAATGAGCAGTTCTTC.

The table lists this clonotype with many counts. Compared with germline, one end of the junction differs, possibly owing to a read error. The chain employs TRBV11-2 and TRBJ2-1; TRBD2 matches at 10 bases. Germline CDR1 reads SGHAT; CDR2 reads FQNNGV. The CDR3 is 13 amino acids. CDR3 bases: TGTGCCAGCAGCTTAGTGCCTAGCGGGAGTGTGCTCTTC. As protein: CASSLVPSGSVLF.

This clonotype was recorded at least ten times. The chain joins TRBV30 to TRBJ1-3; D gene ambiguous. V lost 4 bases to trimming and J lost 0 bases, with 13 bases between them. The CDR3 has 15 amino acids. Germline assignment: CDR1 GTSNPN and CDR2 SVGIG (reference sequence). The CDR3 bases are TGTGCCTGGAAGAACCAAGGAGTCTCTGGAAACACCATATATTTT. It is translated as CAWKNQGVSGNTIYF.

This chain joins TRBV12-3 or TRBV12-4 and TRBJ1-1; D ambiguous. CDR3 length: 12 amino acids. Trimming removed 2 bases at V and 6 bases at J, with 7 bases between. The CDR3 DNA follows: TGTGCCAGCAGTTTACTTCCAGCTGAAGCTTTCTTT. It translates to CASSLLPAEAFF.

This clonotype was seen at least ten times. V usage is TRBV9 and J usage is TRBJ2-2; D possibly corresponds to TRBD2 (5 bases). Germline V lookup: CDR1 SGDLS, CDR2 YYNGEE. V was pared by 3 bases and J by 4 bases, with 10 bases between. The CDR3 sequence is 14 residues long. The chain's CDR3 is CASSGRGVTGELFF. CDR3 coding DNA: TGTGCCAGCAGCGGCCGGGGAGTCACCGGGGAGCTGTTTTTT. The variable domain in full, completed from reference TRBV9 and TRBJ2-2, reads DSGVTQTPKHLITATGQRVTLRCSPRSGDLSVYWYQQSLDQGLQFLIQYYNGEERAKGNILERFSAQQFPDLHSELNLSSLELGDSALYFCASSGRGVTGELFFGEGSRLTVL.

In this sample, this clonotype turned up many times. V usage is TRBV11-2 and J usage is TRBJ2-1, with 11 bases lining up with TRBD2. Looked up from germline, CDR1 is SGHAT and CDR2 is FQNNGV. V lost 0 bases and J lost 15; bases outside the gene matches: 10. The CDR3 is 15 amino acids. The CDR3 here is CASSLEKITTSGVFF. As DNA, the CDR3 is TGTGCCAGCAGCTTAGAAAAGATTACGACTAGCGGGGTGTTCTTC.

This clonotype was recorded many times. The chain has TRBV29-1 and TRBJ2-5, with a possible D match to TRBD1 (5 bases). Trimming removed 4 bases at V and 1 base at J, with 10 bases between. This CDR3 spans 13 amino acids. The germline gives CDR1 SQVTM, CDR2 ANQGSEA. CDR3 loop: CSVANGAQETQYF. Written as DNA, the CDR3 is TGCAGCGTTGCTAATGGGGCCCAAGAGACCCAGTACTTC. The whole variable domain, filled in from reference TRBV29-1 and TRBJ2-5, reads SAVISQKPSRDICQRGTSLTIQCQVDSQVTMMFWYRQQPGQSLTLIATANQGSEATYESGFVIDKFPISRPNLTFSTLTVSNMSPEDSSIYLCSVANGAQETQYFGPGTRLLVL.

The table lists this clonotype with many counts. The chain has TRBV12-3 or TRBV12-4 and TRBJ1-1; perhaps TRBD1 as D (5 bases). Trimming shortened V by 4 bases and J by 4 bases, and 16 bases separated the two germline ends. The length of the CDR3 is 15 residues. The CDR3 region has the DNA TGTGCCAGCAGTTCGACCAGGGAGCGGATCACTGAAGCTTTCTTT. It codes for CASSSTRERITEAFF.

This clonotype was counted many times. This rearrangement joins TRBV5-1 to TRBJ2-7; TRBD1 matches at 8 bases. The germline CDR1 and CDR2 sequences are SGHRS and YFSETQ. There are 13 residues in the CDR3. J was trimmed by 7 bases and V by 7 bases; bases with no gene match: 10. CDR3 DNA sequence: TGCGCCAGCCGACGGACAGGGAACGGTGAGCAGTACTTC. It specifies CASRRTGNGEQYF.

This clonotype was picked up many times. The CDR3 reads CASRGTSGATDTQYF. The CDR3 bases are TGTGCCAGCAGAGGGACTAGCGGGGCGACAGATACGCAGTATTTT. The J gene is TRBJ2-3, the V gene TRBV2; TRBD2 aligns across 13 bases. Germline V gives CDR1 SNHLY, CDR2 FYNNEI. The CDR3 consists of 15 residues. V gave up 6 bases and J gave up 3 bases; unmatched junction bases: 3.

This clonotype has a count of ten or more. CDR3 amino acids: CASSIMGPHGELFF. The DNA of the CDR3 is TGTGCCAGTAGTATAATGGGACCGCACGGGGAGCTGTTTTTT. The chain recombines TRBV19 with TRBJ2-2; D possibly matches TRBD1 or TRBD2 (5 bases each). Germline values: CDR1 LNHDA, CDR2 SQIVND (reference sequence). The ends were cut back, 2 bases at V and 7 bases at J, with 11 bases in the middle. The CDR3 is made up of 14 amino acids.

This chain connects TRBV7-2 to TRBJ2-7; 10 nucleotides match TRBD2. Per germline, CDR1 SGHTA and CDR2 FQGNSA. Trimming removed 8 bases from V and 3 bases from J; junction bases left unmatched: 10. The CDR3 length is 15 residues. The DNA of the CDR3 is TGTGCCAGCTTCCCCCTAGCGGGAGCTGGCTACGAGCAGTACTTC. It translates to CASFPLAGAGYEQYF.

The chain links TRBV18 to TRBJ2-7; D gene ambiguous. Germline V gene sequence: CDR1 KGHSH, CDR2 LQKENI. The CDR3 is 15 amino acids. V dropped 0 bases and J dropped 3 bases, with 12 bases sitting between them. This CDR3 is CASSPPSSGIYEQYF. CDR3 in DNA: TGTGCCAGCTCACCACCCTCCTCCGGAATCTACGAGCAGTACTTC. Using reference TRBV18 and TRBJ2-7 for the parts outside the CDR3, the full variable domain is NAGVMQNPRHLVRRRGQEARLRCSPMKGHSHVYWYRQLPEEGLKFMVYLQKENIIDESGMPKERFSAEFPKEGPSILRIQQVVRGDSAAYFCASSPPSSGIYEQYFGPGTRLTVT.

This clonotype occurred many times. This sequence joins TRBV7-9 and TRBJ2-7; TRBD2 matches 7 bases. The CDR3 consists of 14 residues. Germline trimming cut 3 bases from V and 5 bases from J; bases unmatched to any gene: 7. Germline-derived CDR1 and CDR2 are SEHNR and FQNEAQ (reference sequence). Written as DNA, the CDR3 is TGTGCCAGCAGCTTGGGTGCGGGGGTGAACGAGCAGTACTTC. This translates into CASSLGAGVNEQYF. Full variable domain (rest looked up from reference TRBV7-9 and TRBJ2-7): DTGVSQNPRHKITKRGQNVTFRCDPISEHNRLYWYRQTLGQGPEFLTYFQNEAQLEKSRLLSDRFSAERPKGSFSTLEIQRTEQGDSAMYLCASSLGAGVNEQYFGPGTRLTVT.

This clonotype was recorded a few times. The chain is built from TRBV7-2 and TRBJ2-7; the match to TRBD2 covers 7 bases. The CDR3 has 15 residues. Unmatched junction bases numbered 3, after V lost 1 base and J lost 0 bases. The germline CDR1 and CDR2 sequences are SGHTA and FQGNSA. For the CDR3, the DNA is TGTGCCAGCAGCTTAGGGCTAGCGGACTCCTACGAGCAGTACTTC. It codes for CASSLGLADSYEQYF.

The sample holds many counts of this clonotype. The V and J genes are TRBV9 and TRBJ1-2; TRBD1 aligns across 8 bases. Looked up from germline, CDR1 is SGDLS and CDR2 is YYNGEE. After removal of 3 bases from V and 2 bases from J, the junction contained 6 bases not matched to a gene. The CDR3 consists of 15 residues. The CDR3 is CASSGGNRGNYGYTF. DNA for the CDR3: TGTGCCAGCAGCGGAGGAAACAGGGGGAACTATGGCTACACCTTC.

V usage is TRBV19 and J usage is TRBJ2-1; no firm D call. This CDR3 has 16 amino acids. With 0 bases removed from V and 2 bases from J, the gap between germline ends came to 11 bases. Germline V gives CDR1 LNHDA, CDR2 SQIVND (reference sequence). The CDR3 loop is CASSIDGSGAYNEQFF. DNA for the CDR3: TGTGCCAGTAGTATAGACGGTAGTGGGGCCTACAATGAGCAGTTCTTC.

This clonotype was observed at least ten times. The chain carries TRBV5-1 and TRBJ1-3, with D tentatively TRBD1 (5 bases). This CDR3 has 14 amino acids. CDR1 is SGHRS, CDR2 YFSETQ, per germline. Trimming removed 5 bases at V and 0 bases at J, with 9 bases between. The CDR3 reads CASRTGTSGNTIYF. DNA for the CDR3: TGCGCCAGCAGAACGGGGACCTCTGGAAACACCATATATTTT. Filled out from reference TRBV5-1 and TRBJ1-3, the complete variable domain reads KAGVTQTPRYLIKTRGQQVTLSCSPISGHRSVSWYQQTPGQGLQFLFEYFSETQRNKGNFPGRFSGRQFSNSRSEMNVSTLELGDSALYLCASRTGTSGNTIYFGEGSWLTVV.

This clonotype was seen at least ten times. The CDR3 DNA sequence: TGTGCCAGCAGCTTCGGGGAAACTGGTGGCTACACCTTC. Translation: CASSFGETGGYTF. This chain joins TRBV7-9 and TRBJ1-2; D unresolved. Trimming left V 3 bases short and J 7 bases short, with 12 bases between. Germline lookup yields CDR1 SEHNR and CDR2 FQNEAQ (reference sequence). The CDR3 length is 13 residues. The full variable domain, completed using reference TRBV7-9 and TRBJ1-2, is DTGVSQNPRHKITKRGQNVTFRCDPISEHNRLYWYRQTLGQGPEFLTYFQNEAQLEKSRLLSDRFSAERPKGSFSTLEIQRTEQGDSAMYLCASSFGETGGYTFGSGTRLTVV.

The CDR3 DNA sequence: TGTGCCAGCAGCCAAGAAGCAGGAGTCCCGGTGCAGTACTTC. Protein: CASSQEAGVPVQYF. The J gene is TRBJ2-7, the V gene TRBV3-1; no definite D call. The V gene lost 0 bases and the J gene lost 9 bases, with 15 bases spanning the gap. The CDR3 runs 14 residues. Germline CDR1 is LGHDT and CDR2 is YNNKEL (reference sequence).

In this sample, this clonotype turned up many times. V usage is TRBV29-1 and J usage is TRBJ2-1, with 12 positions matching TRBD2. This CDR3 region has 13 residues. CDR1 and CDR2 from the germline V gene are SQVTM and ANQGSEA. V lost 3 bases, J lost 8 bases, and 2 bases stayed unmatched. As DNA, the CDR3 is TGCAGCGTTGAGGCTAGCGGGGGGGATGAGCAGTTCTTC. Translation gives CSVEASGGDEQFF.

This rearrangement joins TRBV11-2 to TRBJ2-7; 7 bases agree with TRBD2. Unmatched junction bases numbered 7, after V lost 4 bases and J lost 4 bases. This CDR3 has 14 residues. Germline V gene sequence: CDR1 SGHAT, CDR2 FQNNGV. In DNA, the CDR3 is TGTGCCAGCAGCTCCGGACTAGTCCCGTACGAGCAGTACTTC. Translation gives CASSSGLVPYEQYF.

The table lists this clonotype with a few counts. The CDR3, as DNA: TGTGCCAGTAGTCCGATAGGACTAGCGGGGGGAGCAGATACGCAGTATTTT. This gives the protein CASSPIGLAGGADTQYF. This sequence joins TRBV19 and TRBJ2-3; TRBD2 agrees at 14 bases. After removal of 5 bases from V and 4 bases from J, the junction contained 8 bases not matched to a gene. The V gene's germline CDR1 is LNHDA and CDR2 SQIVND (reference sequence). The CDR3 is made up of 17 amino acids.